This is a list of T cell receptor beta chains from one sample in a study of T cell repertoires in ileal Crohn's disease. Repertoires were generated with immunoSEQ multiplex PCR, while TCRdb's copy carries only in-frame clones and drops some. The sample includes 16,000 or so clones, under 95% of them seen just once. The source material was ileal tissue. The receptors derive from an adult with Crohn's disease. Each CDR3 is given with its conserved first and last residue. The D gene is left open where the match is weak. Where a row states a size, it is once, few, many or the class of an expanded clone; other rows omit it.

j_call: TRBJ2-2; d_call: TRBD1; v_call: TRBV6-5; clone_size: .; cdr3_aa: CASSLDRAGELFF; cdr3_nt: TGTGCCAGCAGTTTGGACAGGGCCGGGGAGCTGTTTTTT
j_call: TRBJ1-2; d_call: .; v_call: TRBV4-2; clone_size: .; cdr3_aa: CASSQDRLLGGYTF; cdr3_nt: TGTGCCAGCAGCCAAGATCGGCTTCTTGGAGGCTACACCTTC
j_call: TRBJ1-2; d_call: .; v_call: TRBV30; clone_size: .; cdr3_aa: CAWSARRQGNLNTVGFYGYTF; cdr3_nt: TGTGCCTGGAGTGCCCGGCGGCAGGGGAACCTAAACACTGTGGGGTTCTATGGCTACACCTTC
j_call: TRBJ1-2; d_call: TRBD1; v_call: TRBV7-3; clone_size: .; cdr3_aa: CASSSTGTEYGYTF; cdr3_nt: TGTGCCAGCAGCTCCACCGGGACAGAATATGGCTACACCTTC
j_call: TRBJ2-7; d_call: .; v_call: TRBV2; clone_size: .; cdr3_aa: CASWSGAYEQYF; cdr3_nt: TGTGCCAGCTGGTCTGGTGCCTACGAGCAGTACTTC
j_call: TRBJ2-7; d_call: .; v_call: TRBV29-1; clone_size: .; cdr3_aa: CSGAESSYEQYF; cdr3_nt: TGCAGCGGGGCAGAGAGCTCCTACGAGCAGTACTTC
j_call: TRBJ1-2; d_call: .; v_call: TRBV28; clone_size: .; cdr3_aa: CATRRRGTYGYTF; cdr3_nt: TGTGCCACCCGTCGACGGGGGACATATGGCTACACCTTC
j_call: TRBJ2-5; d_call: .; v_call: TRBV5-1; clone_size: .; cdr3_aa: CASSGSGATLQETQYF; cdr3_nt: TGCGCCAGCAGCGGGAGCGGAGCAACTCTACAAGAGACCCAGTACTTC
j_call: TRBJ2-1; d_call: .; v_call: TRBV11-2; clone_size: .; cdr3_aa: CASSKSRGSASSYNEQFF; cdr3_nt: TGTGCCAGCAGCAAATCCAGGGGTTCGGCCAGCTCCTACAATGAGCAGTTCTTC
j_call: TRBJ1-1; d_call: .; v_call: TRBV29-1; clone_size: .; cdr3_aa: CSSRHGANTEAFF; cdr3_nt: TGCAGCTCCCGACATGGAGCGAACACTGAAGCTTTCTTT
j_call: TRBJ2-3; d_call: .; v_call: TRBV28; clone_size: .; cdr3_aa: CASRLTGTPLDTQYF; cdr3_nt: TGTGCCAGCAGGCTCACAGGGACGCCCTTAGATACGCAGTATTTT
j_call: TRBJ1-4; d_call: .; v_call: TRBV4-3; clone_size: .; cdr3_aa: CASSQERARTNEKLFF; cdr3_nt: TGCGCCAGCAGCCAAGAGAGGGCCCGAACTAATGAAAAACTGTTTTTT
j_call: TRBJ1-4; d_call: .; v_call: TRBV5-6; clone_size: .; cdr3_aa: CASSPTGLLNEKLFF; cdr3_nt: TGTGCCAGCAGCCCGACAGGTTTACTTAATGAAAAACTGTTTTTT
j_call: TRBJ2-7; d_call: .; v_call: TRBV19; clone_size: once; cdr3_aa: CASSIPAGPTPGEQYF; cdr3_nt: TGTGCCAGTAGTATACCCGCCGGCCCCACACCGGGCGAGCAGTACTTC
j_call: TRBJ2-3; d_call: .; v_call: TRBV19; clone_size: .; cdr3_aa: CASRGFSGTDTQYF; cdr3_nt: TGTGCCAGCCGAGGGTTCTCTGGCACAGATACGCAGTATTTT
j_call: TRBJ1-2; d_call: .; v_call: TRBV20-1; clone_size: .; cdr3_aa: CSATLGYGYTF; cdr3_nt: TGCAGTGCGACGCTGGGCTATGGCTACACCTTC
j_call: TRBJ1-5; d_call: .; v_call: TRBV2; clone_size: .; cdr3_aa: CASSAIDRTYSNQPQHF; cdr3_nt: TGTGCCAGCTCTGCAATTGACAGGACCTATAGCAATCAGCCCCAGCATTTT
j_call: TRBJ1-4; d_call: .; v_call: TRBV18; clone_size: .; cdr3_aa: CASSPPATNEKLFF; cdr3_nt: TGTGCCAGCTCACCACCGGCAACTAATGAAAAACTGTTTTTT
j_call: TRBJ1-6; d_call: TRBD1; v_call: TRBV7-9; clone_size: once; cdr3_aa: CASSPRQGGNSPLHF; cdr3_nt: TGTGCCAGCAGCCCGCGACAGGGTGGTAATTCACCCCTCCACTTT
j_call: TRBJ1-1; d_call: .; v_call: TRBV29-1; clone_size: .; cdr3_aa: CSVEDLTDTEAFF; cdr3_nt: TGCAGCGTTGAAGATCTTACGGACACTGAAGCTTTCTTT
j_call: TRBJ1-5; d_call: .; v_call: TRBV28; clone_size: .; cdr3_aa: CASSPGGSNQPQHF; cdr3_nt: TGTGCCAGCAGTCCTGGCGGCTCGAATCAGCCCCAGCATTTT
j_call: TRBJ1-2; d_call: .; v_call: TRBV19; clone_size: .; cdr3_aa: CASSIFGTEYGYTF; cdr3_nt: TGTGCCAGTAGTATTTTCGGGACGGAATATGGCTACACCTTC
j_call: TRBJ2-5; d_call: .; v_call: TRBV5-1; clone_size: .; cdr3_aa: CASSLYGGLGETQYF; cdr3_nt: TGCGCCAGCAGCCTGTACGGGGGGCTAGGGGAGACCCAGTACTTC
j_call: TRBJ2-1; d_call: TRBD2; v_call: TRBV6-6; clone_size: once; cdr3_aa: CASSYDSGGPYNEQFF; cdr3_nt: TGTGCCAGCAGTTACGATAGCGGGGGGCCCTACAATGAGCAGTTCTTC
j_call: TRBJ1-5; d_call: .; v_call: TRBV5-6; clone_size: .; cdr3_aa: CASSLLPQGHQPQHF; cdr3_nt: TGTGCCAGCAGCTTATTACCGCAGGGTCATCAGCCCCAGCATTTT
j_call: TRBJ2-5; d_call: .; v_call: TRBV4-1; clone_size: .; cdr3_aa: CASTELQWEAKQETQYF; cdr3_nt: TGCGCCAGCACCGAACTCCAATGGGAGGCCAAACAAGAGACCCAGTACTTC
j_call: TRBJ1-2; d_call: .; v_call: TRBV29-1; clone_size: .; cdr3_aa: CSVERQGTYGYTF; cdr3_nt: TGCAGCGTTGAGAGGCAGGGAACGTATGGCTACACCTTC
j_call: TRBJ1-5; d_call: TRBD1; v_call: TRBV5-1; clone_size: .; cdr3_aa: CASSLGDRANQPQHF; cdr3_nt: TGCGCCAGCAGCTTGGGCGACAGGGCTAATCAGCCCCAGCATTTT
j_call: TRBJ1-1; d_call: .; v_call: TRBV7-3; clone_size: .; cdr3_aa: CASSLSGAAEAFF; cdr3_nt: TGTGCCAGCAGCTTAAGCGGGGCTGCTGAAGCTTTCTTT
j_call: TRBJ2-2; d_call: TRBD1; v_call: TRBV6-6; clone_size: .; cdr3_aa: CASSNHDRDGTGELFF; cdr3_nt: TGTGCCAGCAGTAACCACGACAGGGACGGGACCGGGGAGCTGTTTTTT
j_call: TRBJ2-7; d_call: TRBD1; v_call: TRBV27; clone_size: .; cdr3_aa: CASSYRDSYEQYF; cdr3_nt: TGTGCCAGCAGTTACCGGGACAGCTACGAGCAGTACTTC
j_call: TRBJ1-5; d_call: .; v_call: TRBV28; clone_size: .; cdr3_aa: CASRNRDPGQPQHF; cdr3_nt: TGTGCCAGCAGAAACAGGGATCCCGGCCAGCCCCAGCATTTT
j_call: TRBJ2-3; d_call: .; v_call: TRBV10-3; clone_size: .; cdr3_aa: CAISVTSTDTQYF; cdr3_nt: TGTGCCATCAGTGTGACCAGCACAGATACGCAGTATTTT
j_call: TRBJ1-4; d_call: .; v_call: TRBV5-1; clone_size: once; cdr3_aa: CASSIQDSEKLFF; cdr3_nt: TGCGCCAGCAGCATCCAGGATAGTGAAAAACTGTTTTTT
j_call: TRBJ2-7; d_call: .; v_call: TRBV15; clone_size: .; cdr3_aa: CATSLSAARVYEQYF; cdr3_nt: TGTGCCACCAGCCTCTCCGCCGCTCGAGTCTACGAGCAGTACTTC
j_call: TRBJ1-1; d_call: .; v_call: TRBV9; clone_size: .; cdr3_aa: CASSVGAGSDTEAFF; cdr3_nt: TGTGCCAGCAGCGTAGGGGCTGGGTCGGACACTGAAGCTTTCTTT
j_call: TRBJ1-1; d_call: TRBD1; v_call: TRBV7-9; clone_size: once; cdr3_aa: CASSLGQGNTEAFF; cdr3_nt: TGTGCCAGCAGCCTGGGACAGGGAAACACTGAAGCTTTCTTT
j_call: TRBJ1-2; d_call: .; v_call: TRBV6-6; clone_size: few; cdr3_aa: CASSFSEQDGYTF; cdr3_nt: TGTGCCAGCAGTTTCTCGGAACAGGATGGCTACACCTTC
j_call: TRBJ1-4; d_call: .; v_call: TRBV6-6; clone_size: .; cdr3_aa: CASRFYRVGDEKLFF; cdr3_nt: TGTGCCAGCAGATTCTACAGGGTAGGAGATGAAAAACTGTTTTTT
j_call: TRBJ2-7; d_call: .; v_call: TRBV19; clone_size: .; cdr3_aa: CASSTGYPYEQYF; cdr3_nt: TGTGCCAGTAGTACCGGTTATCCCTACGAGCAGTACTTC
j_call: TRBJ1-1; d_call: .; v_call: TRBV18; clone_size: .; cdr3_aa: CASSPTGQNTEAFF; cdr3_nt: TGTGCCAGCTCACCAACCGGTCAGAACACTGAAGCTTTCTTT